This T cell receptor beta chain was sequenced for a study of cytomegalovirus exposure and HLA in healthy donors. Study at large: There were 100 million to 130 million unique TCR beta sequences, drawn from about 179 million T cells, in an earlier analysis.

This CDR3 comprises 14 residues. Trimming cost V 6 bases and J 0 bases, with 8 bases left between them. Germline V gives CDR1 MGHRA, CDR2 YSYEKL. Primers for the PCR totalled 60 Vbeta and 13 Jbeta. The assay was immunoSEQ multiplex PCR, and TCRdb's table has in-frame clones only and misses some. Here the sample spans some 160,000 clones, 75% to 90% being singletons. Sequenced sample: PBMCs. This receptor was identified in a woman between 18 and 29 years old in good health and CMV-seronegative. V is TRBV4-1 and J is TRBJ1-4; D gene uncertain. CDR3 protein: CASSTDTTNEKLFF. As DNA, the CDR3 is TGCGCCAGCAGTACAGACACAACTAATGAAAAACTGTTTTTT.